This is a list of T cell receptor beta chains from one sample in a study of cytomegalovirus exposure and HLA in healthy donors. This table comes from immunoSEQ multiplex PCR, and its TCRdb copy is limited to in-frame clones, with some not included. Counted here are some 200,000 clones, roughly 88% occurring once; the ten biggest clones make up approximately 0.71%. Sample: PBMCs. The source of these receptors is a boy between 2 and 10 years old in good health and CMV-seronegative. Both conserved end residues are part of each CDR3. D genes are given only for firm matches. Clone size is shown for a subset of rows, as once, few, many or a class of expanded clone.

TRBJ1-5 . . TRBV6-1 CASSESVGNQPQHF TGTGCCAGCAGTGAATCAGTGGGCAATCAGCCCCAGCATTTT
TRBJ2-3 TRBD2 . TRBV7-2 CASRKTSGSTDTQYF TGTGCCAGCAGGAAAACTAGCGGAAGCACAGATACGCAGTATTTT
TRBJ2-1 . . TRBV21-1 CASRGLAYNEQFF TGTGCCAGCAGGGGACTAGCTTACAATGAGCAGTTCTTC
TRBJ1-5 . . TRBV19 CASTSSGGTRQPQHF TGTGCCAGTACATCCTCCGGGGGTACGCGACAGCCCCAGCATTTT
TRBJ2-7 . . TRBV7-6 CASSETGLTAYEQYF TGTGCCAGCAGCGAGACAGGTCTAACTGCCTACGAGCAGTACTTC
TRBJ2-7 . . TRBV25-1 CASRASGRPHEQYF TGTGCCAGCAGGGCTTCCGGGAGACCTCACGAGCAGTACTTC
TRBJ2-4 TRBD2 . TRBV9 CASSSRRPGGKNIQYF TGTGCCAGCAGCTCTAGACGTCCGGGGGGAAAAAACATTCAGTACTTC
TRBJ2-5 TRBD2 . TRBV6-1 CASSFTSVQETQYF TGTGCCAGCAGTTTTACTAGCGTGCAAGAGACCCAGTACTTC
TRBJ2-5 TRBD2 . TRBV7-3 CASSPGTRETQYF TGTGCCAGCAGCCCCGGGACTAGAGAGACCCAGTACTTC
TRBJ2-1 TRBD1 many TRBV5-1 CASSKQGPYNEQFF TGCGCCAGCAGCAAACAGGGGCCCTACAATGAGCAGTTCTTC
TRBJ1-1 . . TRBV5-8 CASSLRGAAYTEAFF TGTGCCAGCAGCTTGCGGGGGGCGGCGTACACTGAAGCTTTCTTT
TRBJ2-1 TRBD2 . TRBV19 CASSIGGLAGDEQFF TGTGCCAGTAGTATAGGCGGACTAGCGGGGGATGAGCAGTTCTTC
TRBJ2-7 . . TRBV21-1 CASSNRPYTTEEQYF TGTGCCAGCAGCAACCGTCCGTACACTACGGAAGAGCAGTACTTC
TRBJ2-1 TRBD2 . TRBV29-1 CSVGEGSEQFF TGCAGCGTTGGGGAGGGGAGTGAGCAGTTCTTC
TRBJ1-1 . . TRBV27 CASSLSTGLGPFF TGTGCCAGCAGTTTATCTACAGGGTTGGGACCTTTCTTT
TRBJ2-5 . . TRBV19 CASSTLQGSQETQYF TGTGCCAGTAGTACCCTCCAGGGTTCTCAAGAGACCCAGTACTTC
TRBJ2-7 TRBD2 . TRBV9 CASSATDGRGDEQYF TGTGCCAGCAGCGCGACGGACGGCCGGGGGGACGAGCAGTACTTC
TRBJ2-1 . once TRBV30 CAWSVGGGSNEQFF TGTGCCTGGAGTGTAGGTGGGGGCTCGAATGAGCAGTTCTTC
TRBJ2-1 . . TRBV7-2 CASSLVQGAYNEQFF TGTGCCAGCAGCTTAGTTCAGGGCGCCTACAATGAGCAGTTCTTC
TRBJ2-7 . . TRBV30 CACSSCLRDIYEQYF TGTGCCTGCTCCTCTTGCCTCCGGGACATCTACGAGCAGTACTTC